The 12 T cell receptor beta chains below all came from one sample that was sequenced in a study of response to subunit inactivated influenza vaccine. MiXCR was run by TCRdb on the RT-PCR reads, yielding one entry per CDR3 protein. Found here are about half a million distinct CDR3 sequences, about 25% of them singletons; the top ten hold under 2.5%. Specimen: CD4+ T cells sorted from PBMCs, collected about 5 days after vaccination. The receptors derive from a man aged 50 to 59 who received an inactivated influenza vaccine.

This clonotype came up many times. The chain has TRBV6-2 or TRBV6-3 and TRBJ2-3, with D possibly being TRBD2 (5 bases). Trimming shortened V by 8 bases and J by 2 bases, and 17 bases separated the two germline ends. The CDR3 extends over 15 amino acids. The germline gives CDR1 MNHEY, CDR2 SVGEGT. CDR3 sequence reads: CASGSGELVTDTQYF. The CDR3 DNA is TGTGCCAGCGGTTCCGGGGAGTTGGTCACAGATACGCAGTATTTT.

This clonotype was seen more than once but under ten times. The chain carries TRBV7-6 and TRBJ2-1, with no clear D. Trimming cost V 1 base and J 2 bases, with 6 bases left between them. The CDR3 spans 14 residues. Per germline, CDR1 SGHVS and CDR2 FNYEAQ. The CDR3 coding sequence is TGTGCCAGCAGCTTAGTTCCCCCCTACAATGAGCAGTTCTTC. This encodes CASSLVPPYNEQFF.

CDR3 sequence: CASIGPLAGGEQYF. CDR3 sequence (DNA): TGTGCCAGCATAGGCCCGCTAGCGGGAGGCGAGCAGTACTTC. The V and J genes are TRBV2 and TRBJ2-7; 11 positions match TRBD2. The CDR3 contains 14 residues. Per germline, CDR1 SNHLY and CDR2 FYNNEI. V trimming: 7 bases; J trimming: 6 bases; junction bases outside the gene matches: 8.

This clonotype showed up just a few times. The rearrangement links TRBV12-3 or TRBV12-4 to TRBJ2-1; D perhaps matches TRBD2 (6 bases). Trimming left V 10 bases short and J 6 bases short, with 19 bases between. The CDR3 sequence is 14 residues long. CDR3 sequence: CAIAQRGGSNEQFF. The CDR3 DNA reads TGTGCCATCGCCCAACGGGGAGGCAGCAATGAGCAGTTCTTC.

The chain employs TRBV7-9 and TRBJ1-5; D remains unclear. This CDR3 is 13 amino acids long. V gave up 4 bases and J gave up 5 bases, with 9 bases separating them. The germline gives CDR1 SEHNR, CDR2 FQNEAQ (reference sequence). Written as DNA, the CDR3 is TGTGCCAGCAGCTCCGGCAACCATCAGCCCCAGCATTTT. Residues: CASSSGNHQPQHF.

This clonotype was counted between two and nine times. The chain links TRBV29-1 to TRBJ1-2; D perhaps matches TRBD1 (6 bases). Per the germline V gene, CDR1 is SQVTM and CDR2 is ANQGSEA. V was clipped by 7 bases and J by 0 bases, with 15 bases between them. This CDR3 contains 14 residues. This CDR3 is CSANGGHSNYGYTF. The CDR3 DNA is TGCAGCGCCAACGGGGGGCACTCTAACTATGGCTACACCTTC.

This clonotype occurred many times. The chain links TRBV12-3 or TRBV12-4 to TRBJ2-3; D not resolved. This CDR3 comprises 13 residues. Trimming took off 3 bases at V and 2 bases at J, with 6 bases between the two ends. CDR3 DNA: TGTGCCAGCAGTTTTTCGGCCACAGATACGCAGTATTTT. Its translation: CASSFSATDTQYF.

The sample holds a few counts of this clonotype. V is TRBV15 and J is TRBJ2-7, with a possible D match to TRBD1 (5 bases). V was clipped by 0 bases and J by 4 bases, with 7 bases between them. This CDR3 is built from 13 residues. Germline CDR1 is LNHNV and CDR2 is YYDKDF (reference sequence). The DNA for the CDR3 is TGTGCCACCAGCAGAGACCAGGGTTACGAGCAGTACTTC. This encodes CATSRDQGYEQYF.

This chain joins TRBV7-2 and TRBJ1-2, with TRBD1 matching over 9 bases. The junction had 5 bases not matched to a gene; V was cut back by 4 bases and J by 8 bases. The CDR3 spans 13 residues. The germline V gene encodes CDR1 SGHTA and CDR2 FQGNSA. The CDR3 nucleotides are TGTGCCAGCAGCTCGGGACAGGGCAGGGGCTACACCTTC. Protein sequence: CASSSGQGRGYTF. Using reference TRBV7-2 and TRBJ1-2 for the parts outside the CDR3, the full variable domain is GAGVSQSPSNKVTEKGKDVELRCDPISGHTALYWYRQSLGQGLEFLIYFQGNSAPDKSGLPSDRFSAERTGGSVSTLTIQRTQQEDSAVYLCASSSGQGRGYTFGSGTRLTVV.

The J gene is TRBJ2-3, the V gene TRBV7-9; D might be TRBD1 or TRBD2, each matching 6 bases. The ends were cut back, 5 bases at V and 1 base at J, with 10 bases in the middle. This CDR3 region has 14 residues. From germline, CDR1 is SEHNR and CDR2 FQNEAQ (reference sequence). CDR3 coding DNA: TGTGCCAGCAGCCGGGGGCCCCGCACAGATACGCAGTATTTT. Encoded protein: CASSRGPRTDTQYF.

Many counts were recorded for this clonotype. CDR3 sequence (DNA): TGTGCCAGCATGCCAAACCGGGACCAGGGGGCGCAGTATTTT. Its translation: CASMPNRDQGAQYF. The chain links TRBV6-4 to TRBJ2-3; 7 nucleotides align to TRBD1. The length of the CDR3 is 14 residues. Trimming removed 7 bases from V and 10 bases from J; junction bases left unmatched: 14. The germline V gene encodes CDR1 MRHNA and CDR2 SNTAGT.

The table lists this clonotype with many counts. As DNA, the CDR3 is TGCGCCAGCAGCTCGATTGACGGCACCTACGAGCAGTACTTC. Translated, it gives CASSSIDGTYEQYF. The V call is TRBV5-1, the J call TRBJ2-7; D uncertain. The V gene lost 3 bases and the J gene lost 2 bases, with 12 bases spanning the gap. The CDR3 has 14 amino acids. Germline V gene data show CDR1 as SGHRS and CDR2 as YFSETQ.